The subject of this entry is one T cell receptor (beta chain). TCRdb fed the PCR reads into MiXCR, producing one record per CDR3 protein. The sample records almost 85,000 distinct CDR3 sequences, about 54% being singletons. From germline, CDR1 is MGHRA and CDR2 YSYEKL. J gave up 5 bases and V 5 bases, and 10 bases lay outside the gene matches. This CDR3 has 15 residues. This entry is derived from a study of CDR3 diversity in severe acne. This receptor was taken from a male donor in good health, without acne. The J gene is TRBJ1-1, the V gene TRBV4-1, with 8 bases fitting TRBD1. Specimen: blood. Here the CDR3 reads CASSARTGWSTEAFF. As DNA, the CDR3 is TGCGCCAGCAGCGCCCGGACAGGGTGGTCTACTGAAGCTTTCTTT.